Below are 5 T cell receptor beta chains sequenced from a single sample in a study of cytotoxic CD8 clonotypes in ibrutinib-treated CLL. The method was immunoSEQ multiplex PCR; TCRdb's version includes in-frame clones alone and lacks a portion of them. The sample holds 75,000 to 80,000 clones, around four fifths seen once. The input for sequencing was PBMCs, taken after 24 months of ibrutinib treatment. Every receptor here comes from a human donor with chronic lymphocytic leukemia.

This clone has only a few counts. The J gene is TRBJ2-6, the V gene TRBV19; 10 bases map to TRBD1. Germline values: CDR1 LNHDA, CDR2 SQIVND (reference sequence). This CDR3 is 17 amino acids long. With 5 bases clipped from V and 2 bases from J, the junction kept 6 bases outside the gene matches. CDR3 nucleotide sequence: TGTGCCAGTAGTCTCACCGGGACAGGGGCTGGGGCCAACGTCCTGACTTTC. This encodes CASSLTGTGAGANVLTF.

The rearrangement uses TRBV19 and TRBJ1-1; D not resolved. Germline-derived CDR1 and CDR2 are LNHDA and SQIVND (reference sequence). The CDR3 loop spans 13 amino acids. The V end lost 4 bases, the J end lost 0 bases, and 6 bases lay between the germline ends. CDR3 nucleotides: TGTGCCAGTAGTAGGGATGTGAACACTGAAGCTTTCTTT. Its translation is CASSRDVNTEAFF.

In regard to this clone: One end of the junction fails to match germline, which may point to a read error. This CDR3 is also generated by other DNA sequences in the sample. The chain links TRBV4-1 to TRBJ2-7; the D is unclear. The CDR3 length is 15 residues. The V gene's germline CDR1 is MGHRA and CDR2 YSYEKL. The CDR3 DNA follows: TGTGCCAGCAGCCAAGAAGCCTCTCCATCCTACGAGCAGTACTTC. The encoded protein is CASSQEASPSYEQYF.

V usage is TRBV27 and J usage is TRBJ1-5, with a tentative D call TRBD1 (6 bases). Germline CDR1 reads MNHEY; CDR2 reads SMNVEV (reference sequence). The CDR3 is made up of 18 amino acids. The V gene lost 0 bases and the J gene lost 9 bases, with 24 bases spanning the gap. The CDR3 reads CASSLSPLDSPVYRPQHF. The CDR3, as DNA: TGTGCCAGCAGTTTATCCCCTTTGGACAGCCCGGTCTATCGGCCCCAGCATTTT.

This chain links TRBV5-1 with TRBJ2-7; 11 nucleotides agree with TRBD2. J was trimmed by 1 base and V by 3 bases; bases with no gene match: 3. The CDR3 spans 15 residues. Germline loops: CDR1 SGHRS, CDR2 YFSETQ. For the CDR3, the DNA is TGCGCCAGCAGCTCGGGACTAGCGGTATCCTACGAGCAGTACTTC. This translates into CASSSGLAVSYEQYF.